These T cell receptor beta chains were read from a single sample in a study of blood T cell repertoires in COVID-19. The table came from immunoSEQ multiplex PCR; TCRdb's copy has only in-frame clones and leaves some out. The sample lists some 170,000 clones, around 90% occurring once. The specimen was peripheral blood. Receptor source: a man aged 55 to 70 with active or convalescent COVID-19. CDR3s include the opening cysteine and the closing phenylalanine or tryptophan. A D gene is named only where the DNA matches it firmly. Clone sizes are given selectively: once, few, many, or a class where the clone is expanded.

CDR3nt: TGTGCCAGCAGTGAATGGCATGGGTCTAGCGGGACGAACAATGAGCAGTTCTTC
CDR3aa: CASSEWHGSSGTNNEQFF
d_gene: TRBD2
j_gene: TRBJ2-1
v_gene: TRBV6-1
abundance: NA

CDR3nt: TGTGCCAGTCGGACAGGGACTGGCAATCAGCCCCAGCATTTT
CDR3aa: CASRTGTGNQPQHF
d_gene: TRBD1
j_gene: TRBJ1-5
v_gene: TRBV19
abundance: once

CDR3nt: TGTGCCAGCAGCCAGACTAGCGGGGTTCCCACCGGGGAGCTGTTTTTT
CDR3aa: CASSQTSGVPTGELFF
d_gene: TRBD2
j_gene: TRBJ2-2
v_gene: TRBV5-4
abundance: NA

CDR3nt: TGTGCCAGCAGCTTTGTACTAGCGGGGATCAATGAGCAGTTCTTC
CDR3aa: CASSFVLAGINEQFF
d_gene: TRBD2
j_gene: TRBJ2-1
v_gene: TRBV11-2
abundance: NA

CDR3nt: TGTGCCAGCAGCACCTTCGGGGTCCTCGGAAACACCATATATTTT
CDR3aa: CASSTFGVLGNTIYF
d_gene: NA
j_gene: TRBJ1-3
v_gene: TRBV7-2
abundance: NA

CDR3nt: TGCGCCAGCAGCCTAGACAGGGTCCAAGAGACCCAGTACTTC
CDR3aa: CASSLDRVQETQYF
d_gene: TRBD1
j_gene: TRBJ2-5
v_gene: TRBV5-1
abundance: NA

CDR3nt: TGTGCCAGCAGCTCGCAGGACAGGCCAAATGAAAAACTGTTTTTT
CDR3aa: CASSSQDRPNEKLFF
d_gene: TRBD1
j_gene: TRBJ1-4
v_gene: TRBV7-9
abundance: few

CDR3nt: TGTGCCAGCAGCCCTACGGAGGGGAGGAATTCACCCCTCCACTTT
CDR3aa: CASSPTEGRNSPLHF
d_gene: NA
j_gene: TRBJ1-6
v_gene: TRBV28
abundance: NA

CDR3nt: TGCGCCAGCAGCCCCGGAGAACCGGGGCAGCCCCAGCATTTT
CDR3aa: CASSPGEPGQPQHF
d_gene: NA
j_gene: TRBJ1-5
v_gene: TRBV4-1
abundance: NA

CDR3nt: TGTGCCACCCAAGGCGGGGGATATAGCAATCAGCCCCAGCATTTT
CDR3aa: CATQGGGYSNQPQHF
d_gene: NA
j_gene: TRBJ1-5
v_gene: TRBV10-3
abundance: NA

CDR3nt: TGTGCCAGCAGTGAATCCCCCCGTTTGCGGGCTTTCTTT
CDR3aa: CASSESPRLRAFF
d_gene: NA
j_gene: TRBJ1-1
v_gene: TRBV2
abundance: few

CDR3nt: TGTGCCAGAAGCCCATGCCCAACCAGGGGTACGCAGTATTTT
CDR3aa: CARSPCPTRGTQYF
d_gene: NA
j_gene: TRBJ2-3
v_gene: TRBV5-3
abundance: NA

CDR3nt: TGTGCCAGTTCCCAGACAGGGGTATCCTACGAGCAGTACTTC
CDR3aa: CASSQTGVSYEQYF
d_gene: TRBD1
j_gene: TRBJ2-7
v_gene: TRBV19
abundance: NA

CDR3nt: TGTGCCAGCACCCGGGACTTTAGCTCCTACGAGCAGTACTTC
CDR3aa: CASTRDFSSYEQYF
d_gene: NA
j_gene: TRBJ2-7
v_gene: TRBV6-5
abundance: few

CDR3nt: TGTGCCTGGAGTAGGGGACTAGCGGGAGCCAATGAGCAGTTCTTC
CDR3aa: CAWSRGLAGANEQFF
d_gene: TRBD2
j_gene: TRBJ2-1
v_gene: TRBV30
abundance: NA

CDR3nt: TGCGCCAGCAGCTTTCAGACCGAGGACACTGAAGCTTTCTTT
CDR3aa: CASSFQTEDTEAFF
d_gene: NA
j_gene: TRBJ1-1
v_gene: TRBV5-1
abundance: NA

CDR3nt: TGTGCCAGCAGCGCAGGAAACTATAATTCACCCCTCCACTTT
CDR3aa: CASSAGNYNSPLHF
d_gene: NA
j_gene: TRBJ1-6
v_gene: TRBV11-2
abundance: NA

CDR3nt: TGTGCCAGCAGCCTTGGACTATTTGAAAAACTGTTTTTT
CDR3aa: CASSLGLFEKLFF
d_gene: NA
j_gene: TRBJ1-4
v_gene: TRBV11-2
abundance: NA

CDR3nt: TGTGCCAGCAGTTATGAGGCGGGAAGTTACAATGAGCAGTTCTTC
CDR3aa: CASSYEAGSYNEQFF
d_gene: NA
j_gene: TRBJ2-1
v_gene: TRBV6-5
abundance: NA

CDR3nt: TGTGCCAGCGGACACGCGGGGGTCCCTTCCGCGAACACCGGGGAGCTGTTTTTT
CDR3aa: CASGHAGVPSANTGELFF
d_gene: TRBD2
j_gene: TRBJ2-2
v_gene: TRBV9
abundance: once

CDR3nt: TGCGCCAGCAGCCACGACAGGGCCCAAACCCTCTACGAGCAGTACTTC
CDR3aa: CASSHDRAQTLYEQYF
d_gene: TRBD1
j_gene: TRBJ2-7
v_gene: TRBV4-1
abundance: NA

CDR3nt: TGCGCCAGCAGTCTACAGGCGAACACTGAAGCTTTCTTT
CDR3aa: CASSLQANTEAFF
d_gene: NA
j_gene: TRBJ1-1
v_gene: TRBV5-1
abundance: NA

CDR3nt: TGTGCCAGCAGCTCCAAGGCGGGCAGGGGCTCCTACGAGCAGTACTTC
CDR3aa: CASSSKAGRGSYEQYF
d_gene: NA
j_gene: TRBJ2-7
v_gene: TRBV11-2
abundance: NA

CDR3nt: TGCAGCGTTGGGTGGCGGACAGACTATGGCTACACCTTC
CDR3aa: CSVGWRTDYGYTF
d_gene: NA
j_gene: TRBJ1-2
v_gene: TRBV29-1
abundance: NA

CDR3nt: TGTGCCAGTAGTCAGAACCGGGACAGGGACCATCAGCCCCAGCATTTT
CDR3aa: CASSQNRDRDHQPQHF
d_gene: TRBD1
j_gene: TRBJ1-5
v_gene: TRBV19
abundance: NA

CDR3nt: TGCGCCAGCAGCCCCGGACAGGAGGAAGAAAAACTGTTTTTT
CDR3aa: CASSPGQEEEKLFF
d_gene: TRBD1
j_gene: TRBJ1-4
v_gene: TRBV5-1
abundance: once

CDR3nt: TGTGCCAGCAGCTTGAGTGCTGGACAGGGCGACGATGGCTACACCTTC
CDR3aa: CASSLSAGQGDDGYTF
d_gene: TRBD1
j_gene: TRBJ1-2
v_gene: TRBV5-4
abundance: NA

CDR3nt: TGTGCCAGCAGCTTCTATAGCGGGAGCGCCGAAACATACAATGAGCAGTTCTTC
CDR3aa: CASSFYSGSAETYNEQFF
d_gene: TRBD2
j_gene: TRBJ2-1
v_gene: TRBV11-2
abundance: NA

CDR3nt: TGTGCCAGCAGCTCCGGACAGGGCGGAAACACCATATATTTT
CDR3aa: CASSSGQGGNTIYF
d_gene: TRBD1
j_gene: TRBJ1-3
v_gene: TRBV13
abundance: once

CDR3nt: TGTGCCAGCAGGCAGACAGGGGGGAAGAACACTGAAGCTTTCTTT
CDR3aa: CASRQTGGKNTEAFF
d_gene: TRBD1
j_gene: TRBJ1-1
v_gene: TRBV6-5
abundance: NA

CDR3nt: TGCGCCAGCAGCTCAGGGAACTATGGCTACACCTTC
CDR3aa: CASSSGNYGYTF
d_gene: NA
j_gene: TRBJ1-2
v_gene: TRBV5-1
abundance: NA

CDR3nt: TGCGCCAGCAGCCACCAAGCCGACTACGAGCAGTACTTC
CDR3aa: CASSHQADYEQYF
d_gene: NA
j_gene: TRBJ2-7
v_gene: TRBV5-1
abundance: NA

CDR3nt: TGTGCCAGCAGTTTACAGGGCTCCTACGAGCAGTACTTC
CDR3aa: CASSLQGSYEQYF
d_gene: NA
j_gene: TRBJ2-7
v_gene: TRBV12-3/TRBV12-4
abundance: NA

CDR3nt: TGTGCCAGTAGCGCCGATACACGGAGCTCCTATAATTCACCCCTCCACTTT
CDR3aa: CASSADTRSSYNSPLHF
d_gene: NA
j_gene: TRBJ1-6
v_gene: TRBV19
abundance: NA

CDR3nt: TGTGCCAGCAGTGAGCAGGGGGCCTCCTTGAACACTGAAGCTTTCTTT
CDR3aa: CASSEQGASLNTEAFF
d_gene: TRBD1
j_gene: TRBJ1-1
v_gene: TRBV2
abundance: NA

CDR3nt: TGTGCCAGCAGCCCGGGACAGGGGGGTTTCGAGCAGCCCCAGCATTTT
CDR3aa: CASSPGQGGFEQPQHF
d_gene: TRBD1
j_gene: TRBJ1-5
v_gene: TRBV7-9
abundance: few

CDR3nt: TGTGCCACCAGCAGAGAAGGAGTCTATAATTCACCCCTCCACTTT
CDR3aa: CATSREGVYNSPLHF
d_gene: NA
j_gene: TRBJ1-6
v_gene: TRBV15
abundance: once

CDR3nt: TGTGCCAGCAGTTACTCGTATGACTGGCACTCCTACGAGCAGTACTTC
CDR3aa: CASSYSYDWHSYEQYF
d_gene: NA
j_gene: TRBJ2-7
v_gene: TRBV6-6
abundance: once

CDR3nt: TGTGCCAGCAGTTTAACAGGGACGCAGTATTTT
CDR3aa: CASSLTGTQYF
d_gene: NA
j_gene: TRBJ2-3
v_gene: TRBV27
abundance: few

CDR3nt: TGTGCCTGGAGCCTGGGACAGGGGAATGGCTACACCTTC
CDR3aa: CAWSLGQGNGYTF
d_gene: TRBD1
j_gene: TRBJ1-2
v_gene: TRBV30
abundance: NA

CDR3nt: TGTGCCAGCAGCTCAATAGCGGGAGTAGCAGATACGCAGTATTTT
CDR3aa: CASSSIAGVADTQYF
d_gene: TRBD2
j_gene: TRBJ2-3
v_gene: TRBV5-6
abundance: NA

CDR3nt: TGCGCCAGCAGTGAGAAGGCGGGACTAGCGAACGAGCAGTACTTC
CDR3aa: CASSEKAGLANEQYF
d_gene: TRBD2
j_gene: TRBJ2-7
v_gene: TRBV10-1
abundance: NA

CDR3nt: TGTGCCAGCAGTTTAAGCAACGAGCAGTACTTC
CDR3aa: CASSLSNEQYF
d_gene: NA
j_gene: TRBJ2-7
v_gene: TRBV12-3/TRBV12-4
abundance: NA

CDR3nt: TGTGCCAGCAGTGATGGGGGGGGAGAGACCCAGTACTTC
CDR3aa: CASSDGGGETQYF
d_gene: TRBD2
j_gene: TRBJ2-5
v_gene: TRBV6-1
abundance: NA

CDR3nt: TGTGCCAGCTCACCACTGGGACAAAGGGCGCTGTCACCCCTCCACTTT
CDR3aa: CASSPLGQRALSPLHF
d_gene: NA
j_gene: TRBJ1-6
v_gene: TRBV18
abundance: NA

CDR3nt: TGCGCCAGCAGTCCCGACAGCCGCTCTGGAAACACCATATATTTT
CDR3aa: CASSPDSRSGNTIYF
d_gene: NA
j_gene: TRBJ1-3
v_gene: TRBV10-1
abundance: few

CDR3nt: TGTGCCAGCACCCGGGGACTAATCTACAATGAGCAGTTCTTC
CDR3aa: CASTRGLIYNEQFF
d_gene: TRBD2
j_gene: TRBJ2-1
v_gene: TRBV2
abundance: NA

CDR3nt: TGTGCCAGCAGCGTAGACCAGGGACAGGGAAGGTATCAGTACTTC
CDR3aa: CASSVDQGQGRYQYF
d_gene: TRBD1
j_gene: TRBJ2-7
v_gene: TRBV9
abundance: NA

CDR3nt: TGTGCCAGTAGTATGCCGGACAGTTACTATACGCAGTATTTT
CDR3aa: CASSMPDSYYTQYF
d_gene: NA
j_gene: TRBJ2-3
v_gene: TRBV19
abundance: NA

CDR3nt: TGTGCCAGCAGTTTGGGAGCAGGGGGTGGCTACACCTTC
CDR3aa: CASSLGAGGGYTF
d_gene: TRBD1
j_gene: TRBJ1-2
v_gene: TRBV12-3/TRBV12-4
abundance: NA

CDR3nt: TGTGCCAGCAGCGTGAGACAGGGGGGGAACACAGATACGCAGTATTTT
CDR3aa: CASSVRQGGNTDTQYF
d_gene: TRBD1
j_gene: TRBJ2-3
v_gene: TRBV5-4
abundance: once

CDR3nt: TGTGCCAGCAGCACGGGACTCCCCACAGATACGCAGTATTTT
CDR3aa: CASSTGLPTDTQYF
d_gene: NA
j_gene: TRBJ2-3
v_gene: TRBV7-2
abundance: NA

CDR3nt: TGTGCCAGTAGTATCCACCCGGGACAGGGGAAAAATGAGCAGTTCTTC
CDR3aa: CASSIHPGQGKNEQFF
d_gene: TRBD1
j_gene: TRBJ2-1
v_gene: TRBV19
abundance: NA

CDR3nt: TGTGCCAGCAGCTTCCGTACGGGACTAATGTACGAGCAGTACTTC
CDR3aa: CASSFRTGLMYEQYF
d_gene: TRBD2
j_gene: TRBJ2-7
v_gene: TRBV7-2
abundance: once

CDR3nt: TGTGCCAGCAGCGTAGCGGGAGGGAACAATGAGCAGTTCTTC
CDR3aa: CASSVAGGNNEQFF
d_gene: TRBD2
j_gene: TRBJ2-1
v_gene: TRBV9
abundance: NA